This paragraph reports one T cell receptor (beta chain). As processed by the authors: Scientists estimated how many nucleated cells there were by amplifying reference gene primers. Some clones are missing from TCRdb's copy, which holds only in-frame ones; the method was immunoSEQ multiplex PCR. That table furnishes V, J and clone size, whereas the DNA furnished D and trimming. The table records over 90,000 clones, around 85% of them present only once. The sample originates from a study of blood T cell repertoires in COVID-19. Looking at the study overall: Both acute and convalescent COVID-19 samples were obtained from the United States, Italy and Spain. PBMCs, B-cell-depleted T cells, or T cells provided the cDNA or gDNA that made up the material.

Trimming removed 1 base from V and 4 bases from J, with 10 bases in between. There are 14 residues in the CDR3. The germline V gene has CDR1 SGHNT and CDR2 YENEEA. The TCR comes from a man aged 55-75 years with acute or convalescent COVID-19. Sequenced input: peripheral blood. The chain has TRBV11-3 and TRBJ1-2, with D hard to call. The CDR3 region has the DNA TGTGCCAGCAGCTTAGGGGCCTTGGTCTATGGCTACACCTTC. Amino acid sequence: CASSLGALVYGYTF.